The 26 T cell receptor beta chains below all came from one sample that was sequenced in a study of patients and donors after allogeneic stem cell transplantation. TCRdb independently ran MiXCR on the RT-PCR reads; one entry per CDR3 protein. The sample shows about a million distinct CDR3 sequences, roughly 17% of them seen only once. What was sequenced was blood, either unsorted or a sorted T cell fraction (not recorded which). These receptors were collected from a human donor who was either an allogeneic HSCT recipient or a stem cell or donor lymphocyte infusion donor (not recorded which). It is not recorded whose cells these are; they may come from a transplant donor.

This clonotype was seen only a few times. The gene calls are TRBV25-1 and TRBJ2-3; D is ambiguous. Between the trimmed V and J ends, which lost 2 bases and 2 bases, there was a span of 11 bases. Germline CDR1 reads MGHDK; CDR2 reads SYGVNS. The CDR3 runs to 15 residues. In DNA form, the CDR3 reads TGTGCCAGCAGTGAAAACGGCCGAGCCACAGATACGCAGTATTTT. Its protein product is CASSENGRATDTQYF.

This clonotype was found many times. The rearrangement joins TRBV20-1 to TRBJ1-1; D possibly corresponds to TRBD1 (6 bases). The CDR3 runs 15 residues. Germline CDR1 and CDR2: DFQATT and SNEGSKA (reference sequence). Trimming took 2 bases from V and 1 from J, leaving 14 bases between them. CDR3 region: CSARFWTDPNTEAFF. CDR3 in DNA: TGCAGTGCTAGATTTTGGACAGATCCGAACACTGAAGCTTTCTTT.

Here the CDR3 DNA reads TGCAGTGCTAGTCTGGGGAACACCGGGGAGCTGTTTTTT. Translation gives CSASLGNTGELFF. V usage is TRBV20-1 and J usage is TRBJ2-2, with D unclear. Germline CDR1 is DFQATT and CDR2 is SNEGSKA (reference sequence). The CDR3 totals 13 residues. V lost 3 bases to trimming and J lost 1 base, with 6 bases between them.

The rearrangement uses TRBV7-2 and TRBJ2-7, with 9 bases identical to TRBD2. The germline V gene has CDR1 SGHTA and CDR2 FQGNSA. The V segment lost 2 bases and the J segment 7 bases; nucleotides outside the gene matches: 9. The length of the CDR3 is 15 residues. CDR3 sequence reads: CASSLKAGGLREQYF. The CDR3 DNA reads TGTGCCAGCAGCTTAAAGGCGGGAGGGCTTCGGGAGCAGTACTTC. Looking up the rest from reference TRBV7-2 and TRBJ2-7 gives the full variable domain: GAGVSQSPSNKVTEKGKDVELRCDPISGHTALYWYRQSLGQGLEFLIYFQGNSAPDKSGLPSDRFSAERTGGSVSTLTIQRTQQEDSAVYLCASSLKAGGLREQYFGPGTRLTVT.

The chain is built from TRBV6-1 and TRBJ2-1, with 10 bases that match TRBD2. With V trimmed by 5 bases and J by 4 bases, 5 bases remained unmatched. This CDR3 is 15 amino acids long. In germline, CDR1 is MNHNS, CDR2 SASEGT. CDR3 coding DNA: TGTGCCAGCAGTCAACTAGCGGGGAGGTACAATGAGCAGTTCTTC. Its protein is CASSQLAGRYNEQFF.

This chain uses TRBV20-1 with TRBJ2-5, with TRBD2 matching over 8 bases. V shed 2 bases and J 4 bases; nucleotides not matched to a gene: 9. Germline V gives CDR1 DFQATT, CDR2 SNEGSKA (reference sequence). There are 15 residues in the CDR3. The CDR3 protein is CSARITGGARETQYF. The CDR3, as DNA: TGCAGTGCTAGAATTACCGGGGGGGCGAGAGAGACCCAGTACTTC.

This clonotype was counted between two and nine times. The chain carries TRBV5-1 and TRBJ1-3; D may be TRBD1 (5 bases). The CDR3 is 15 amino acids. The V gene's germline CDR1 is SGHRS and CDR2 YFSETQ. Trimming removed 5 bases at V and 0 bases at J, with 12 bases between. CDR3 DNA sequence: TGCGCCAGCAGACCGGGACCGTTCTCTGGAAACACCATATATTTT. It specifies CASRPGPFSGNTIYF.

The table lists this clonotype with a count of one. V usage is TRBV5-6 and J usage is TRBJ2-5; no reliable D call. Germline CDR1 reads SGHDT; CDR2 reads YYEEEE. This CDR3 has 16 residues. Trimming took 0 bases from V and 1 from J, leaving 13 bases between them. The CDR3 loop reads CASSLEYSPTQETQYF. The CDR3 coding sequence is TGTGCCAGCAGCTTGGAGTATTCTCCGACCCAAGAGACCCAGTACTTC.

This clonotype occurred a few times. V and J are TRBV27 and TRBJ1-2; no definite D call. There are 15 residues in the CDR3. The V and J ends lost 2 bases and 6 bases respectively, with 16 bases between them. Germline V gene data show CDR1 as MNHEY and CDR2 as SMNVEV (reference sequence). The CDR3 DNA follows: TGTGCCAGCAGTTTACTTCGGGGTACCGTCGATGGCTACACCTTC. Encoded protein: CASSLLRGTVDGYTF.

The J gene is TRBJ2-2, the V gene TRBV6-1, with D possibly matching TRBD1 (5 bases). The length of the CDR3 is 13 residues. Between the trimmed V and J ends, which lost 5 bases and 7 bases, there was a span of 11 bases. The germline CDR1 and CDR2 sequences are MNHNS and SASEGT. CDR3 in DNA: TGTGCCAGCAGTCGGTCTAGGGGCGGGGAGCTGTTTTTT. It translates to CASSRSRGGELFF.

V and J are TRBV2 and TRBJ1-1; D is unresolved. This CDR3 comprises 15 residues. Germline lookup yields CDR1 SNHLY and CDR2 FYNNEI. Deletions cut 1 base from V and 1 base from J, with 10 bases between. CDR3 protein: CASSEGTGRNTEAFF. In nucleotides, the CDR3 is TGTGCCAGCAGTGAAGGAACGGGCCGGAACACTGAAGCTTTCTTT.

The chain links TRBV20-1 to TRBJ1-2, with D possibly being TRBD1 (5 bases). Germline V gene sequence: CDR1 DFQATT, CDR2 SNEGSKA (reference sequence). The length of the CDR3 is 13 residues. With 2 bases removed from V and 5 bases from J, the gap between germline ends came to 12 bases. DNA for the CDR3: TGCAGTGCTAGATACCGCGGGGGTTATGGCTACACCTTC. This sequence encodes CSARYRGGYGYTF.

The V and J genes are TRBV6-1 and TRBJ1-2; D is uncertain. The germline CDR1 and CDR2 sequences are MNHNS and SASEGT. The length of the CDR3 is 13 residues. Trimming removed 0 bases at V and 8 bases at J, with 10 bases between. The CDR3: CASSEAGFRGYTF. CDR3 bases: TGTGCCAGCAGTGAAGCGGGATTTCGGGGCTACACCTTC.

This clonotype occurred a few times. The genes are TRBV6-1 and TRBJ1-6, with D unresolved. Germline assignment: CDR1 MNHNS and CDR2 SASEGT. The CDR3 extends over 14 amino acids. V was shortened by 6 bases and J by 7 bases, with 13 bases between the two germline ends. The DNA of the CDR3 is TGTGCCAGCAGATGGGGAGGAAGAAATTCACCCCTCCACTTT. As protein: CASRWGGRNSPLHF.

The chain employs TRBV10-3 and TRBJ2-5; D could derive from TRBD1 or TRBD2 (6 bases each). The CDR3 runs to 14 residues. V dropped 3 bases and J dropped 5 bases, with 13 bases sitting between them. Germline CDR1 is ENHRY and CDR2 is SYGVKD. CDR3 in amino acids: CAISDGGRAETQYF. In DNA, the CDR3 is TGTGCCATCAGTGACGGGGGCCGCGCGGAGACCCAGTACTTC.

The chain is built from TRBV6-1 and TRBJ2-7; D assignment may be TRBD1 or TRBD2 (6 bases each). The V end was cut by 6 bases, the J end by 1 base, with 16 bases between. CDR1 MNHNS and CDR2 SASEGT come from the germline V gene. There are 15 residues in the CDR3. CDR3: CASRIRGTTSYEQYF. CDR3 nucleotides: TGTGCCAGCAGAATCCGCGGGACAACTTCCTACGAGCAGTACTTC.

The genes are TRBV4-3 and TRBJ1-6; no firm D call. V was cut by 0 bases and J by 7 bases, with 10 bases left in between. CDR1 is LGHNA and CDR2 is YSLEER in the germline V gene. The CDR3 sequence is 15 residues long. CDR3 DNA: TGCGCCAGCAGCCAAGATCGTCCGGGAAATTCACCCCTCCACTTT. Translating it yields CASSQDRPGNSPLHF.

This clonotype was observed a few times. This rearrangement joins TRBV2 to TRBJ1-5, with 9 bases that match TRBD1. The CDR3 totals 19 residues. V shed 1 base and J 2 bases; nucleotides not matched to a gene: 12. The germline V gene has CDR1 SNHLY and CDR2 FYNNEI. In DNA, the CDR3 is TGTGCCAGCAGTGAAGACCGGACAGGGGTTGGAATGGGCAATCAGCCCCAGCATTTT. Translating gives CASSEDRTGVGMGNQPQHF. Using reference TRBV2 and TRBJ1-5 for the parts outside the CDR3, the full variable domain is EPEVTQTPSHQVTQMGQEVILRCVPISNHLYFYWYRQILGQKVEFLVSFYNNEISEKSEIFDDQFSVERPDGSNFTLKIRSTKLEDSAMYFCASSEDRTGVGMGNQPQHFGDGTRLSIL.

This clonotype occurred once. This chain links TRBV30 with TRBJ1-5, with TRBD1 matching over 11 bases. The V and J ends lost 1 base and 2 bases, in that order; junction bases with no gene match: 13. Germline CDR1 reads GTSNPN; CDR2 reads SVGIG (reference sequence). The CDR3 runs 19 residues. As DNA, the CDR3 is TGTGCCTGGAGTGCCCCTAAGGACAGGGGGCGCAGGGGCAATCAGCCCCAGCATTTT. Its protein is CAWSAPKDRGRRGNQPQHF.

This clonotype showed up just a few times. The chain links TRBV11-2 to TRBJ1-1, with D maybe TRBD1 (5 bases). The CDR3 runs to 14 residues. V was pared by 1 base and J by 11 bases, with 17 bases between. Germline loops: CDR1 SGHAT, CDR2 FQNNGV. The CDR3 region is CASSLGGAGPTAFF. CDR3 nucleotides: TGTGCCAGCAGCTTAGGGGGAGCAGGGCCCACTGCTTTCTTT.

The V gene is TRBV20-1, the J gene TRBJ1-2; unclear D gene. The V end was cut by 0 bases, the J end by 4 bases, with 9 bases between. CDR1 and CDR2 (germline): DFQATT, SNEGSKA (reference sequence). The CDR3 is 13 amino acids. The CDR3 sequence: CSAREPGTYGYTF. The CDR3 coding sequence is TGCAGTGCTAGAGAGCCGGGCACCTATGGCTACACCTTC.

At least ten counts were recorded for this clonotype. This chain links TRBV4-2 with TRBJ2-1, with a tentative D call TRBD1 (5 bases). Between the trimmed V and J ends, which lost 0 bases and 4 bases, there was a span of 10 bases. CDR1 is LGHNA and CDR2 is YNFKEQ in the germline V gene. This CDR3 has 15 residues. This chain's CDR3 is CASSQDGAAYNEQFF. As DNA, the CDR3 is TGTGCCAGCAGCCAAGATGGGGCGGCTTACAATGAGCAGTTCTTC.

This clonotype was detected a few times. The CDR3 region is CARKVEPTGADQPQHF. The CDR3 DNA reads as TGTGCCAGAAAAGTGGAGCCAACAGGGGCAGACCAGCCCCAGCATTTT. The rearrangement links TRBV19 to TRBJ1-5; 7 bases fit TRBD1. J was trimmed by 7 bases and V by 9 bases; bases with no gene match: 18. The CDR3 has 16 amino acids. CDR1 LNHDA and CDR2 SQIVND come from the germline V gene (reference sequence). The whole variable domain, filled in from reference TRBV19 and TRBJ1-5, reads DGGITQSPKYLFRKEGQNVTLSCEQNLNHDAMYWYRQDPGQGLRLIYYSQIVNDFQKGDIAEGYSVSREKKESFPLTVTSAQKNPTAFYLCARKVEPTGADQPQHFGDGTRLSIL.

This clonotype was seen a handful of times. The V gene is TRBV6-1, the J gene TRBJ2-1, with D unresolved. This CDR3 contains 14 residues. Per germline, CDR1 MNHNS and CDR2 SASEGT. V was pared by 4 bases and J by 8 bases, with 15 bases between. CDR3 DNA: TGTGCCAGCAGTGCTACCGGTCCGGCGGATGAGCAGTTCTTC. It codes for CASSATGPADEQFF.

The J gene is TRBJ2-7, the V gene TRBV7-9; D gene uncertain. The V gene's germline CDR1 is SEHNR and CDR2 FQNEAQ (reference sequence). V was clipped by 4 bases and J by 3 bases, with 13 bases between them. This CDR3 is built from 14 residues. CDR3 nucleotide sequence: TGTGCCAGCAGCTCACGTGACAAGAACTACGAGCAGTACTTC. Its protein is CASSSRDKNYEQYF.

This clonotype appeared many times. The V and J genes are TRBV5-1 and TRBJ2-2, with D perhaps TRBD1 or TRBD2 (6 bases each). The CDR3 is 14 amino acids. Trimming left V 4 bases short and J 1 base short, with 8 bases between. CDR1 is SGHRS, CDR2 YFSETQ, per germline. CDR3 DNA sequence: TGCGCCAGCAGCCGGGGGCGGAACACCGGGGAGCTGTTTTTT. This encodes CASSRGRNTGELFF.